This T cell receptor (beta chain) appears in the sequencing data of a study of T cell responses to AZD1222 COVID-19 vaccine. TCRdb's copy holds only in-frame clones and misses some; the assay was immunoSEQ multiplex PCR. Of over 200,000 clones listed, around 94% are singletons. The CDR3 loop spans 13 amino acids. Germline CDR1 reads SGHTS; CDR2 reads YDEGEE. Trimming took 0 bases from V and 1 from J, leaving 5 bases between them. This receptor was identified in an adult who received the MenACWY meningococcal vaccine as a control. The sample in question was peripheral blood, obtained 28 days after the second dose of the MenACWY control vaccine. The chain carries TRBV5-8 and TRBJ2-7, with D unresolved. The CDR3 DNA follows: TGTGCCAGCAGCTTGGGCCGTTCCTACGAGCAGTACTTC. This codes for CASSLGRSYEQYF. The entire variable domain, with the rest obtained from reference TRBV5-8 and TRBJ2-7, is as follows: EAGVTQSPTHLIKTRGQQATLRCSPISGHTSVYWYQQALGLGLQFLLWYDEGEERNRGNFPPRFSGRQFPNYSSELNVNALELEDSALYLCASSLGRSYEQYFGPGTRLTVT.